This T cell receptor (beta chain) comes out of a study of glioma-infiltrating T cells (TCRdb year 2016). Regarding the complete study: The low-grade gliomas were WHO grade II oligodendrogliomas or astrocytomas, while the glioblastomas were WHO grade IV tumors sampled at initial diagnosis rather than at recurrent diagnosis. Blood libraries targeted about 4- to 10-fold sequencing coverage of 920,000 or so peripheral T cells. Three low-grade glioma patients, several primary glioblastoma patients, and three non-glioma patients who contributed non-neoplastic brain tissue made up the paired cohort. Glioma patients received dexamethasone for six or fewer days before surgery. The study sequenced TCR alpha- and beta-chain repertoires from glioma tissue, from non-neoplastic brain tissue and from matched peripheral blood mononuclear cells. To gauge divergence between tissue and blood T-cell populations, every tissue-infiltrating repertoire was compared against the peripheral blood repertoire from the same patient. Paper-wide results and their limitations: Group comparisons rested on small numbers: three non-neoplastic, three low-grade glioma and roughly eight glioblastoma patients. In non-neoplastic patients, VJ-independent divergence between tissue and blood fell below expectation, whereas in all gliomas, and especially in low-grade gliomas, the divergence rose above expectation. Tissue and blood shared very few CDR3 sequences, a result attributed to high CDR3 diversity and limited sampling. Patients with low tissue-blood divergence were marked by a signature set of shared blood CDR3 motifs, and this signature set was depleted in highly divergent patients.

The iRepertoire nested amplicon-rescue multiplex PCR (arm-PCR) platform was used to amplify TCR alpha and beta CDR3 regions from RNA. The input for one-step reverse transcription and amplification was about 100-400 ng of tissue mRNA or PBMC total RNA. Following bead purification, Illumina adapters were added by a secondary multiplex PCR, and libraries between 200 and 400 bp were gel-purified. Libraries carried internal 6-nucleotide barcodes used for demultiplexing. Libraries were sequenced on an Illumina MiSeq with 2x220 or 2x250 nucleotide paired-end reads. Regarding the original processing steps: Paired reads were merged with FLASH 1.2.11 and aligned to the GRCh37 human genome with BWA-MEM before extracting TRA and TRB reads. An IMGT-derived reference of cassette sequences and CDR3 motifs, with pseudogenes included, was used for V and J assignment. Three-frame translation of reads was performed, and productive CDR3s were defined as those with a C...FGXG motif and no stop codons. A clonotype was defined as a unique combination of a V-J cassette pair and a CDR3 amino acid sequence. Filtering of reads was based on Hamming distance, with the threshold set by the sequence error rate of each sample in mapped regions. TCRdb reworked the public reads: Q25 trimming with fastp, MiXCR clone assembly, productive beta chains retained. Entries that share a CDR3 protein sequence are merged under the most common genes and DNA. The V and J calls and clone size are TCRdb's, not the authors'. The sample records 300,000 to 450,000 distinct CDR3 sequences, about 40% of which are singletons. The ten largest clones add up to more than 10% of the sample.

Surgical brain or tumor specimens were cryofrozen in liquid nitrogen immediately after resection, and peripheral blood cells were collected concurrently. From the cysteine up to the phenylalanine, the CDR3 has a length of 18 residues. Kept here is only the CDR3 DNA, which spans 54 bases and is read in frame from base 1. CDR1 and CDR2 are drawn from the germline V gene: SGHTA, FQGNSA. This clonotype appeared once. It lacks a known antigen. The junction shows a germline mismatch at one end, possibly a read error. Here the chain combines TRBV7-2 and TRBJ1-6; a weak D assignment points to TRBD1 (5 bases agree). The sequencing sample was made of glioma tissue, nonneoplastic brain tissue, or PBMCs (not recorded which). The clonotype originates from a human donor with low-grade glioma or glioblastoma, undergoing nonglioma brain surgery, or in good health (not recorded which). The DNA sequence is TGTGCCAGCAGCTCGATGAGGGGAAGGGGTTCCTATAATTCACACCTCCACTTT. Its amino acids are CASSSMRGRGSYNSHLHF.